This paragraph covers one T cell receptor (beta chain) sequence. This entry comes from a study of CD8+ T cells in alopecia areata. Study summary: For 6 to 18 months, tofacitinib was taken, and 6 months off drug followed.

Once RNA had been extracted, it was reverse transcribed into cDNA to act as the sequencing template. Profiling relied on immunoSEQ multiplex PCR, and the TCRdb table lists in-frame clones only, not all of them. Of 150,000 or so clones listed, roughly three fifths are singletons. Trimming removed 1 base at V and 0 bases at J, with 5 bases between. CDR3 length: 15 residues. Germline-derived CDR1 and CDR2 are SGHNT and YYREEE (reference sequence). Specimen: CD4+ T cells sorted from blood, collected at week 0. The rearrangement uses TRBV5-4 and TRBJ2-6, with D unclear. The origin of this receptor is a human donor with alopecia areata. This chain's CDR3 is CASSLRSSGANVLTF. CDR3 nucleotide sequence: TGTGCCAGCAGCTTGCGGTCCTCTGGGGCCAACGTCCTGACTTTC.